This T cell receptor beta chain stems from a study of cytomegalovirus exposure and HLA in healthy donors. Regarding this clone: The antigen is not known.

The CDR3 is 15 residues long. Germline-derived CDR1 and CDR2 are MNHEY and SVGAGI. V shed 2 bases, J shed 6 bases, and the junction held 6 bases outside the gene matches. General study findings and limits: TCR beta sequences reportedly predicted most subjects' HLA-A and HLA-B alleles accurately. CMV serostatus was the only immune exposure information that was available.

Both 60 Vbeta primers and 13 Jbeta primers went into the PCR. Some clones are missing from TCRdb's copy, which holds only in-frame ones; the method was immunoSEQ multiplex PCR. Seen here are 120,000 or so clones, roughly four fifths observed once, and the top ten hold around 11%. The chain employs TRBV6-5 and TRBJ2-2, with 7 bases lining up with TRBD1. This receptor was taken from a male donor in good health and CMV-seropositive. Input material: PBMCs. The CDR3, as DNA: TGTGCCAGCAGTTACCAGATTGACAGGGCCGGGGAGCTGTTTTTT. The encoded protein is CASSYQIDRAGELFF.